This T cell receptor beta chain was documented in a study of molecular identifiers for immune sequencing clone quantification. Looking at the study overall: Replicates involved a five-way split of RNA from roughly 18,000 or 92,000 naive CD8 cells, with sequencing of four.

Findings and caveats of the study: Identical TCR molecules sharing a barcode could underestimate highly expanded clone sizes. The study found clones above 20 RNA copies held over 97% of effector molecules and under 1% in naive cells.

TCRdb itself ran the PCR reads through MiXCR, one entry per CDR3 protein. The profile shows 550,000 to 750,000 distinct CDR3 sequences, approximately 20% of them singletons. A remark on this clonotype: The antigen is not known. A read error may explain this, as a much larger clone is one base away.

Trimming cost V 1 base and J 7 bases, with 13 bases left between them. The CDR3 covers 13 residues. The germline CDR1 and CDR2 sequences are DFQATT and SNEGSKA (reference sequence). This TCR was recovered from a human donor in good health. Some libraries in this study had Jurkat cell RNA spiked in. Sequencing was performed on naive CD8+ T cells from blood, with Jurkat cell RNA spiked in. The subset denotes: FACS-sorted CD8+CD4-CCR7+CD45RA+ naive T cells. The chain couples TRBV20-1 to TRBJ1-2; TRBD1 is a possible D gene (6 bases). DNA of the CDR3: TGCAGTGCTAGAGCCCGGACAGTACTTGGCTACACCTTC. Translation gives CSARARTVLGYTF.